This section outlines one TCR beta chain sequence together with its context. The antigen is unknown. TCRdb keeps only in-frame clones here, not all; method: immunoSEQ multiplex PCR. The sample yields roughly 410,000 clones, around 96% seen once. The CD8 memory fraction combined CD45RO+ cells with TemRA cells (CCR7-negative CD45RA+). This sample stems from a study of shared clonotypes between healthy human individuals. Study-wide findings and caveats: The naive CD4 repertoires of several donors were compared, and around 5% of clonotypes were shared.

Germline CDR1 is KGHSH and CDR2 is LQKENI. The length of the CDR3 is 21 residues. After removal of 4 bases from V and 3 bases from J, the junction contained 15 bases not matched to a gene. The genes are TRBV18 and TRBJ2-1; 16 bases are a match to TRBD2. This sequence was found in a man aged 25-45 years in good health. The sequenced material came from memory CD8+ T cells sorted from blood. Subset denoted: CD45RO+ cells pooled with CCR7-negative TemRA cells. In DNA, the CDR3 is TGTGCCAGCTCACGAGGAATCTCCGGGACTAGCGGGAGGGCCATCTACAATGAGCAGTTCTTC. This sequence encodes CASSRGISGTSGRAIYNEQFF.